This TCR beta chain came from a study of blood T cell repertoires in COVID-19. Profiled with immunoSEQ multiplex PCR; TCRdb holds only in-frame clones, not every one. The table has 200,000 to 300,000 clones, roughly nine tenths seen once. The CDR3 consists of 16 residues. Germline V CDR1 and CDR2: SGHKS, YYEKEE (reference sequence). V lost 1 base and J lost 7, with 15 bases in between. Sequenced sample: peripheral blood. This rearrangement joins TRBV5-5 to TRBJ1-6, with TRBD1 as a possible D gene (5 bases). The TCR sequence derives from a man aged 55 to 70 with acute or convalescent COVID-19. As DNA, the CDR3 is TGTGCCAGCAGCTTGCGGTCTGGGAAGGGGAATTCACCCCTCCACTTT. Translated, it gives CASSLRSGKGNSPLHF.